Listed here is a single TCR beta chain. Original processing notes: Reference gene primer amplification in the assay estimated nucleated cell counts. Profiling relied on immunoSEQ multiplex PCR, and the TCRdb table lists in-frame clones only, not all of them. V and J calls and clone size are copied from that table; D and trimming were computed from the DNA. The table has under 100,000 clones, approximately 88% seen once; the top ten hold around 5.2%. This sample stems from a study of blood T cell repertoires in COVID-19. Background on the study: Donors in the United States, Italy and Spain gave samples during acute or convalescent COVID-19. PBMCs, B-cell-depleted T cells, or T cells were the source of the cDNA or gDNA that made up the material.

Trimming took 1 base from V and 4 from J; bases not matched to a gene: 6. Germline CDR1 is SGDLS and CDR2 is YYNGEE. The CDR3 loop spans 15 amino acids. Seattle patients were enrolled during active infection and followed longitudinally. The chain joins TRBV9 to TRBJ2-5; 8 bases agree with TRBD2. The sample was peripheral blood. The clonotype originates from a man aged 55 to 69 with COVID-19, enrolled during active disease. CDR3 in DNA: TGTGCCAGCAGCGTAAACGGGAGGGCTCCAGAGACCCAGTACTTC. As protein: CASSVNGRAPETQYF. The full variable domain, in which reference TRBV9 and TRBJ2-5 provide the parts outside the CDR3, is DSGVTQTPKHLITATGQRVTLRCSPRSGDLSVYWYQQSLDQGLQFLIQYYNGEERAKGNILERFSAQQFPDLHSELNLSSLELGDSALYFCASSVNGRAPETQYFGPGTRLLVL.